These 19 T cell receptor beta chains were all obtained from the same sample, sequenced in a study of T cells in Graves' hyperthyroidism and ophthalmopathy. TCR beta CDR3 region amplification was performed from RNA transcripts. A first-round RT-PCR of the TCR CDR3 used the HTBI primer set. Each CDR3 protein is one row after TCRdb ran MiXCR on the multiplex PCR reads. The sample has fewer than 750,000 distinct CDR3 sequences, 13% to 15% seen once. Sequencing was performed on blood. The receptor set was obtained from a woman between 45 and 60 years old with Graves' ophthalmopathy.

This clonotype has a count of ten or more. The rearrangement uses TRBV30 and TRBJ1-5; D uncertain. Germline lookup yields CDR1 GTSNPN and CDR2 SVGIG (reference sequence). The CDR3 has 15 amino acids. Trimming removed 1 base from V and 3 bases from J, with 13 bases in between. CDR3 DNA sequence: TGTGCCTGGAGTGGAAGTGGCTGGAACAATCAGCCCCAGCATTTT. The encoded protein is CAWSGSGWNNQPQHF.

This clonotype was counted many times. V usage is TRBV7-8 and J usage is TRBJ1-1; D gene unclear. Germline CDR1 is SGHVS and CDR2 is FQNEAQ. The V and J ends lost 5 bases and 3 bases respectively, with 7 bases between them. The CDR3 length is 12 residues. The CDR3 region has the DNA TGTGCCAGCAGCCCGTTGGACACTGAAGCTTTCTTT. It codes for CASSPLDTEAFF.

The chain uses TRBV27 and TRBJ1-2; 7 bases match TRBD1. With V trimmed by 2 bases and J by 4 bases, 7 bases remained unmatched. The CDR3 runs to 15 residues. Germline assignment: CDR1 MNHEY and CDR2 SMNVEV (reference sequence). The CDR3 protein is CASSLRQGGSYGYTF. For the CDR3, the DNA is TGTGCCAGCAGTTTAAGGCAGGGGGGAAGCTATGGCTACACCTTC.

The chain has TRBV14 and TRBJ2-2, with a weak D call TRBD2 (5 bases). V dropped 2 bases and J dropped 5 bases, with 6 bases sitting between them. CDR3 length: 13 residues. Germline CDR1 is SGHDN and CDR2 is FVKESK. The CDR3: CASSQKRTGELFF. The CDR3 bases are TGTGCCAGCAGCCAAAAGCGGACCGGGGAGCTGTTTTTT. Full variable domain (outside the CDR3, taken from reference TRBV14 and TRBJ2-2): EAGVTQFPSHSVIEKGQTVTLRCDPISGHDNLYWYRRVMGKEIKFLLHFVKESKQDESGMPNNRFLAERTGGTYSTLKVQPAELEDSGVYFCASSQKRTGELFFGEGSRLTVL.

In its sample, this clonotype was seen a few times. The rearrangement joins TRBV7-6 to TRBJ2-5; D remains ambiguous. The CDR3 has 12 residues. The ends were cut back, 0 bases at V and 5 bases at J, with 4 bases in the middle. CDR1 SGHVS and CDR2 FNYEAQ come from the germline V gene. The CDR3 DNA sequence: TGTGCCAGCAGCTTAGCCGAGGAGACCCAGTACTTC. Protein product: CASSLAEETQYF.

This clonotype was counted a few times. The chain links TRBV15 to TRBJ2-7, with D unclear. CDR1 is LNHNV and CDR2 is YYDKDF in the germline V gene (reference sequence). V lost 0 bases and J 1 base, leaving 10 bases between the germline ends. This CDR3 has 15 amino acids. The chain's CDR3 is CATSRDLGISYEQYF. The CDR3 nucleotides are TGTGCCACCAGCAGAGATCTAGGCATTTCCTACGAGCAGTACTTC.

The chain recombines TRBV5-1 with TRBJ2-4; D may be TRBD2 (5 bases). Per the germline V gene, CDR1 is SGHRS and CDR2 is YFSETQ. The CDR3 is made up of 17 amino acids. Trimming removed 0 bases at V and 1 base at J, with 14 bases between. The CDR3: CASSLGVGAGAKNIQYF. CDR3 bases: TGCGCCAGCAGCTTGGGTGTCGGCGCGGGTGCCAAAAACATTCAGTACTTC.

This clonotype appeared many times. V is TRBV7-3 and J is TRBJ2-1; the D is unclear. The ends were cut back, 1 base at V and 8 bases at J, with 12 bases in the middle. CDR1 is SGHTA, CDR2 FQGTGA, per germline. The CDR3 extends over 14 amino acids. The CDR3 loop is CASSLMAVADEQFF. In nucleotides, the CDR3 is TGTGCCAGCAGCTTAATGGCAGTAGCAGATGAGCAGTTCTTC.

This clonotype occurred many times. The chain joins TRBV7-2 to TRBJ2-7; D call uncertain. Trimming removed 4 bases at V and 2 bases at J, with 12 bases between. The CDR3 consists of 14 residues. Germline V CDR1 and CDR2: SGHTA, FQGNSA. The CDR3 protein is CASSSPDQTYEQYF. Here the CDR3 DNA reads TGTGCCAGCAGCTCACCAGACCAGACCTACGAGCAGTACTTC.

V gene TRBV5-1 combines with J gene TRBJ2-5; D might be TRBD2 (5 bases). V dropped 4 bases and J dropped 0 bases, with 19 bases sitting between them. Germline V gives CDR1 SGHRS, CDR2 YFSETQ. This CDR3 has 17 residues. The CDR3 DNA reads TGCGCCAGCAGCCAAGAGAGGAGGCTAGAATACCAAGAGACCCAGTACTTC. Protein product: CASSQERRLEYQETQYF.

This clonotype turned up a few times. This rearrangement joins TRBV19 to TRBJ2-7; D remains unclear. Germline V gene data show CDR1 as LNHDA and CDR2 as SQIVND (reference sequence). This CDR3 spans 13 amino acids. V dropped 0 bases and J dropped 7 bases, with 10 bases sitting between them. The CDR3 bases are TGTGCCAGTAGTATAGATCTGTTCGCGGAGCAGTACTTC. As protein: CASSIDLFAEQYF.

In its sample, this clonotype was seen many times. The chain joins TRBV12-3 or TRBV12-4 to TRBJ1-2, with 7 bases lining up with TRBD1. The V gene end was trimmed by 3 bases and the J gene end by 6 bases; junction bases not matched to a gene: 7. The CDR3 spans 14 residues. This CDR3 reads CASSLSGTENGYTF. The CDR3 DNA reads as TGTGCCAGCAGTTTGTCAGGGACAGAGAATGGCTACACCTTC.

The gene calls are TRBV19 and TRBJ1-5; tentatively, D is TRBD1 (5 bases). The V end was cut by 0 bases, the J end by 3 bases, with 9 bases between. There are 15 residues in the CDR3. CDR1 is LNHDA, CDR2 SQIVND, per germline (reference sequence). CDR3 residues: CASSIEWGFNQPQHF. CDR3 sequence (DNA): TGTGCCAGTAGTATAGAATGGGGGTTCAATCAGCCCCAGCATTTT.

This clonotype was seen ten or more times. The chain uses TRBV20-1 and TRBJ2-5; 13 bases fit TRBD2. Germline CDR1 DFQATT, CDR2 SNEGSKA (reference sequence). J gave up 5 bases and V 4 bases, and 7 bases lay outside the gene matches. The CDR3 totals 15 residues. CDR3 nucleotide sequence: TGCAGTGCTATTCGACTAGCGGGAGGCCGGGAGACCCAGTACTTC. It encodes CSAIRLAGGRETQYF.

This clonotype has only a few counts. V and J are TRBV7-9 and TRBJ1-4, with a weak D call TRBD1 (5 bases). Germline assignment: CDR1 SEHNR and CDR2 FQNEAQ (reference sequence). The CDR3 spans 15 residues. V was shortened by 1 base and J by 7 bases, with 13 bases between the two germline ends. The CDR3 is CASSLGGGSAEKLFF. The CDR3 DNA reads as TGTGCCAGCAGCTTAGGGGGGGGATCAGCTGAAAAACTGTTTTTT.

This clonotype was recorded at least ten times. J is TRBJ2-5 and V is TRBV5-6; D is uncertain. From germline, CDR1 is SGHDT and CDR2 YYEEEE. V dropped 6 bases and J dropped 5 bases, with 14 bases sitting between them. The CDR3 has 13 residues. Here the CDR3 DNA reads TGTGCCAGCAACCTTCAAGGCGCGGAGACCCAGTACTTC. It translates to CASNLQGAETQYF.

V is TRBV19 and J is TRBJ1-5, with 7 bases aligning to TRBD1. CDR3 length: 15 amino acids. The V gene's germline CDR1 is LNHDA and CDR2 SQIVND (reference sequence). J lost 2 bases, V lost 3 bases, and 4 bases had no gene match. Here the CDR3 reads CASSILGTGNQPQHF. CDR3 in DNA: TGTGCCAGTAGTATCCTGGGGACAGGCAATCAGCCCCAGCATTTT.

This clonotype was seen at least ten times. The J gene is TRBJ2-5, the V gene TRBV28; 9 positions agree with TRBD2. Germline assignment: CDR1 MDHEN and CDR2 SYDVKM. Trimming removed 4 bases from V and 5 bases from J; junction bases left unmatched: 14. CDR3 length: 17 residues. The CDR3 loop reads CASSSRLPSGNWETQYF. The CDR3 DNA reads TGTGCCAGCAGTTCGCGGCTTCCTAGCGGGAATTGGGAGACCCAGTACTTC.

This clonotype was recorded at least ten times. V usage is TRBV27 and J usage is TRBJ1-1; no reliable D call. V dropped 2 bases and J dropped 4 bases, with 8 bases sitting between them. Germline lookup yields CDR1 MNHEY and CDR2 SMNVEV (reference sequence). This CDR3 comprises 13 residues. The CDR3, as DNA: TGTGCCAGCAGTTTAAGTAGTACCACTGAAGCTTTCTTT. This encodes CASSLSSTTEAFF.